Sequencing of this T cell receptor beta chain was carried out in a study of metastatic and nonmetastatic thyroid tumors. Overall study context: Comparison of repertoires was carried out across blood and tumor or nodule tissue from malignant and benign thyroid patients. General study findings and limits: Significantly higher TCR beta diversity was reportedly seen in malignant thyroid tumors than benign nodules, in blood and tumor.

In this sample, this clone turned up a few times. Its antigen is not identified. The junction departs from germline at one end; a sequencing error may be responsible. Among the patients, none had received any treatment before thyroid surgery. The length of the CDR3 is 17 residues. The germline CDR1 and CDR2 sequences are MNHEY and SMNVEV (reference sequence). Original handling: Building a distant-metastasis classifier for papillary thyroid cancer drew on CDR3 differences across clinicopathological groups. From the PCR reads, TCRdb re-called clones with MiXCR. It is TCRdb's table, rather than the study itself, that gives the V and J calls and clone size. Of 35,000 or so clones in the sample, roughly a sixth were seen once.

V gene TRBV27 combines with J gene TRBJ2-1, with 8 bases fitting TRBD2. The receptor was derived from a male donor with papillary thyroid cancer or a benign thyroid nodule (not recorded which). Some clones in this sample may be carry-over from other donors' samples. Sequenced: blood. The CDR3 loop reads CASSLWFPGGYYNVQFF. CDR3 DNA sequence: TGTGCCAGCAGTTTATGGTTTCCGGGAGGGTACTACAATGTGCAGTTCTTC.